This T cell receptor beta chain was recovered during a study of OX40 agonist ivuxolimab in advanced cancers. Profiled with immunoSEQ multiplex PCR; TCRdb holds only in-frame clones, not every one. The data show around 21,000 clones, roughly 80% seen once. This clone was recorded a few times. The clonotype comes from an adult with an advanced solid tumor such as melanoma, head and neck, liver or kidney cancer. Sample: CD4+ or CD8+ T cells sorted from blood, taken in a trial of the OX40 agonist ivuxolimab.

DNA for the CDR3: TGTGCCAGCAGTTCGACCGAGGCGCAGCCCCAGCATTTT. Its protein product is CASSSTEAQPQHF. The chain links TRBV27 to TRBJ1-5; D ambiguous. Between the trimmed V and J ends, which lost 4 bases and 7 bases, there was a span of 11 bases. Germline lookup yields CDR1 MNHEY and CDR2 SMNVEV (reference sequence). The CDR3 contains 13 residues.